This entry lists 6 T cell receptor beta chains sequenced from one sample in a study of T cells expressing NK-cell markers (dated by TCRdb to the early 2020s). Library creation used 5' RACE. Reads for this sample came from an Illumina HiSeq 2000. Following TCRdb reprocessing, every CDR3 protein sequence forms one entry, and DNA is not provided. The sample's table lists a count of over 350,000 distinct CDR3 sequences. The top ten constitute 9.5% to 12% of the sample. Sequencing input: blood T cells: a sorted CD56 or NKG2C T cell subset, CD4+ or CD8+ T cells, or bulk PBMC T cells (not recorded which). The receptors derive from a woman aged 50 to 65 in good health. Donor details come from another sample of the same person, matched by shared clones.

The J gene is TRBJ2-1, the V gene TRBV14. The CDR3 consists of 16 residues. Germline values: CDR1 SGHDN, CDR2 FVKESK. The CDR3 sequence is CASSQDSGSLLNEQFF. The full variable domain, with the rest looked up from reference TRBV14 and TRBJ2-1, is EAGVTQFPSHSVIEKGQTVTLRCDPISGHDNLYWYRRVMGKEIKFLLHFVKESKQDESGMPNNRFLAERTGGTYSTLKVQPAELEDSGVYFCASSQDSGSLLNEQFFGPGTRLTVL.

The chain has TRBV12-3 or TRBV12-4 and TRBJ2-7. There are 12 residues in the CDR3. Here the CDR3 reads CASSFNQAEQYF.

V gene TRBV28 combines with J gene TRBJ1-1; TCRdb calls TRBD1, which cannot be checked without DNA. This CDR3 spans 15 amino acids. The germline CDR1 and CDR2 sequences are MDHEN and SYDVKM. CDR3 sequence: CASVGQGRLNTEAFF.

This rearrangement joins TRBV29-1 to TRBJ2-1; TCRdb selects TRBD2, and the lack of DNA leaves this call unchecked. Germline loops: CDR1 SQVTM, CDR2 ANQGSEA. The CDR3 loop spans 13 amino acids. The CDR3 sequence is CSVQEAGLGEQFF.

This chain uses TRBV6-1 with TRBJ2-3; TCRdb gives TRBD2 as the D gene, but with no DNA this cannot be confirmed. The CDR3 loop spans 16 amino acids. Germline V gives CDR1 MNHNS, CDR2 SASEGT. This chain's CDR3 is CASRIREVASTDTQYF.

The V call is TRBV5-4, the J call TRBJ2-7; there is no DNA to check the TCRdb D call of TRBD1. Germline CDR1 and CDR2: SGHNT and YYREEE (reference sequence). This CDR3 has 15 amino acids. The CDR3 is CASSLGLSDTYEQYF.